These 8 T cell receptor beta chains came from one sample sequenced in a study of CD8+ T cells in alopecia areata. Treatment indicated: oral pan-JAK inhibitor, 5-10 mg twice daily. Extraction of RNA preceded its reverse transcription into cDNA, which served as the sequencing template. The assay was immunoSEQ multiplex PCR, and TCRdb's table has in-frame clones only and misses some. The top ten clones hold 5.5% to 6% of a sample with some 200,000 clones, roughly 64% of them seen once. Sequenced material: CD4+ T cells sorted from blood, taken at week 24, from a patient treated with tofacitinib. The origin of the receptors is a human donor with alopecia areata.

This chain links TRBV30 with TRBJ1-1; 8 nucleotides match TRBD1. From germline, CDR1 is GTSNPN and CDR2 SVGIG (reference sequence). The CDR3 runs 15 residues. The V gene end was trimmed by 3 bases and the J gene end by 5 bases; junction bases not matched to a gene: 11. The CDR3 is CAWRWRHRGETEAFF. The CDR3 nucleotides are TGTGCCTGGAGATGGCGGCACAGGGGGGAGACTGAAGCTTTCTTT. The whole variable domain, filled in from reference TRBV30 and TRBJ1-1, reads SQTIHQWPATLVQPVGSPLSLECTVEGTSNPNLYWYRQAAGRGLQLLFYSVGIGQISSEVPQNLSASRPQDRQFILSSKKLLLSDSGFYLCAWRWRHRGETEAFFGQGTRLTVV.

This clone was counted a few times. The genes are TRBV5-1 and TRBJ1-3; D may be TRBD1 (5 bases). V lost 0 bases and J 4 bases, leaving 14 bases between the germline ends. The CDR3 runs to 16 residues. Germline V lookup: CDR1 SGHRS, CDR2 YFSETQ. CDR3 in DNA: TGCGCCAGCAGCTTGGAATGGACAACGGGGGGAAACACCATATATTTT. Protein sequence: CASSLEWTTGGNTIYF.

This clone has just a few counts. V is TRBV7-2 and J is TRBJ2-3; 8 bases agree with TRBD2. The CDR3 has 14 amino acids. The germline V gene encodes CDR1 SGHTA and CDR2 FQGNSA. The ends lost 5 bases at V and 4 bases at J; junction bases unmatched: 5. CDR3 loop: CASSPAGEADTQYF. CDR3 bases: TGTGCCAGCAGCCCAGCGGGGGAGGCAGATACGCAGTATTTT.

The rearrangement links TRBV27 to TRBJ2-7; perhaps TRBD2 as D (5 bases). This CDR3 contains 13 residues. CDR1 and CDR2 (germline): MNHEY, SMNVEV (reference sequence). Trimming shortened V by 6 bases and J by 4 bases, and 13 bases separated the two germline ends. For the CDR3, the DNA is TGTGCCAGCAGGCCCACTGGCGGGTACGAGCAGTACTTC. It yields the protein CASRPTGGYEQYF.

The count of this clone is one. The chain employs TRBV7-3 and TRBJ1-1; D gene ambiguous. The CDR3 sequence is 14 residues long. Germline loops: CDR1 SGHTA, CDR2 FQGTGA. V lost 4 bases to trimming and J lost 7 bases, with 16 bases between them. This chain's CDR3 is CASSSADPDGEAFF. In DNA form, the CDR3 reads TGTGCCAGCAGCTCCGCCGACCCAGACGGTGAAGCTTTCTTT.

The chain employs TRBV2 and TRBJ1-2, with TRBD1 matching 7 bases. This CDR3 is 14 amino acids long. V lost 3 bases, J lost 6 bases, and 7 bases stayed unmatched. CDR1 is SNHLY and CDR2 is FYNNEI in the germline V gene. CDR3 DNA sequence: TGTGCCAGCAGTGAGGACAGGACCTATGATGGCTACACCTTC. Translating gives CASSEDRTYDGYTF.

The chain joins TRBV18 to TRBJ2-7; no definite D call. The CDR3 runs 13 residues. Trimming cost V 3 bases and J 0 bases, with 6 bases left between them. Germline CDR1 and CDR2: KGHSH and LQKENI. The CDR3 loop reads CASSPVASYEQYF. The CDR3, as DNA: TGTGCCAGCTCACCGGTCGCCTCCTACGAGCAGTACTTC.

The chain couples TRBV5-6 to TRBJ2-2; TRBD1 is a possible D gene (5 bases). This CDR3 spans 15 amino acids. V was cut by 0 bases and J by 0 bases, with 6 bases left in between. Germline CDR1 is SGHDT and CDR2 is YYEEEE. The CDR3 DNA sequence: TGTGCCAGCAGCTTGGGACAGACGAACACCGGGGAGCTGTTTTTT. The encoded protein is CASSLGQTNTGELFF. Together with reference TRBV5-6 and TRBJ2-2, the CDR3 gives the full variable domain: DAGVTQSPTHLIKTRGQQVTLRCSPKSGHDTVSWYQQALGQGPQFIFQYYEEEERQRGNFPDRFSGHQFPNYSSELNVNALLLGDSALYLCASSLGQTNTGELFFGEGSRLTVL.